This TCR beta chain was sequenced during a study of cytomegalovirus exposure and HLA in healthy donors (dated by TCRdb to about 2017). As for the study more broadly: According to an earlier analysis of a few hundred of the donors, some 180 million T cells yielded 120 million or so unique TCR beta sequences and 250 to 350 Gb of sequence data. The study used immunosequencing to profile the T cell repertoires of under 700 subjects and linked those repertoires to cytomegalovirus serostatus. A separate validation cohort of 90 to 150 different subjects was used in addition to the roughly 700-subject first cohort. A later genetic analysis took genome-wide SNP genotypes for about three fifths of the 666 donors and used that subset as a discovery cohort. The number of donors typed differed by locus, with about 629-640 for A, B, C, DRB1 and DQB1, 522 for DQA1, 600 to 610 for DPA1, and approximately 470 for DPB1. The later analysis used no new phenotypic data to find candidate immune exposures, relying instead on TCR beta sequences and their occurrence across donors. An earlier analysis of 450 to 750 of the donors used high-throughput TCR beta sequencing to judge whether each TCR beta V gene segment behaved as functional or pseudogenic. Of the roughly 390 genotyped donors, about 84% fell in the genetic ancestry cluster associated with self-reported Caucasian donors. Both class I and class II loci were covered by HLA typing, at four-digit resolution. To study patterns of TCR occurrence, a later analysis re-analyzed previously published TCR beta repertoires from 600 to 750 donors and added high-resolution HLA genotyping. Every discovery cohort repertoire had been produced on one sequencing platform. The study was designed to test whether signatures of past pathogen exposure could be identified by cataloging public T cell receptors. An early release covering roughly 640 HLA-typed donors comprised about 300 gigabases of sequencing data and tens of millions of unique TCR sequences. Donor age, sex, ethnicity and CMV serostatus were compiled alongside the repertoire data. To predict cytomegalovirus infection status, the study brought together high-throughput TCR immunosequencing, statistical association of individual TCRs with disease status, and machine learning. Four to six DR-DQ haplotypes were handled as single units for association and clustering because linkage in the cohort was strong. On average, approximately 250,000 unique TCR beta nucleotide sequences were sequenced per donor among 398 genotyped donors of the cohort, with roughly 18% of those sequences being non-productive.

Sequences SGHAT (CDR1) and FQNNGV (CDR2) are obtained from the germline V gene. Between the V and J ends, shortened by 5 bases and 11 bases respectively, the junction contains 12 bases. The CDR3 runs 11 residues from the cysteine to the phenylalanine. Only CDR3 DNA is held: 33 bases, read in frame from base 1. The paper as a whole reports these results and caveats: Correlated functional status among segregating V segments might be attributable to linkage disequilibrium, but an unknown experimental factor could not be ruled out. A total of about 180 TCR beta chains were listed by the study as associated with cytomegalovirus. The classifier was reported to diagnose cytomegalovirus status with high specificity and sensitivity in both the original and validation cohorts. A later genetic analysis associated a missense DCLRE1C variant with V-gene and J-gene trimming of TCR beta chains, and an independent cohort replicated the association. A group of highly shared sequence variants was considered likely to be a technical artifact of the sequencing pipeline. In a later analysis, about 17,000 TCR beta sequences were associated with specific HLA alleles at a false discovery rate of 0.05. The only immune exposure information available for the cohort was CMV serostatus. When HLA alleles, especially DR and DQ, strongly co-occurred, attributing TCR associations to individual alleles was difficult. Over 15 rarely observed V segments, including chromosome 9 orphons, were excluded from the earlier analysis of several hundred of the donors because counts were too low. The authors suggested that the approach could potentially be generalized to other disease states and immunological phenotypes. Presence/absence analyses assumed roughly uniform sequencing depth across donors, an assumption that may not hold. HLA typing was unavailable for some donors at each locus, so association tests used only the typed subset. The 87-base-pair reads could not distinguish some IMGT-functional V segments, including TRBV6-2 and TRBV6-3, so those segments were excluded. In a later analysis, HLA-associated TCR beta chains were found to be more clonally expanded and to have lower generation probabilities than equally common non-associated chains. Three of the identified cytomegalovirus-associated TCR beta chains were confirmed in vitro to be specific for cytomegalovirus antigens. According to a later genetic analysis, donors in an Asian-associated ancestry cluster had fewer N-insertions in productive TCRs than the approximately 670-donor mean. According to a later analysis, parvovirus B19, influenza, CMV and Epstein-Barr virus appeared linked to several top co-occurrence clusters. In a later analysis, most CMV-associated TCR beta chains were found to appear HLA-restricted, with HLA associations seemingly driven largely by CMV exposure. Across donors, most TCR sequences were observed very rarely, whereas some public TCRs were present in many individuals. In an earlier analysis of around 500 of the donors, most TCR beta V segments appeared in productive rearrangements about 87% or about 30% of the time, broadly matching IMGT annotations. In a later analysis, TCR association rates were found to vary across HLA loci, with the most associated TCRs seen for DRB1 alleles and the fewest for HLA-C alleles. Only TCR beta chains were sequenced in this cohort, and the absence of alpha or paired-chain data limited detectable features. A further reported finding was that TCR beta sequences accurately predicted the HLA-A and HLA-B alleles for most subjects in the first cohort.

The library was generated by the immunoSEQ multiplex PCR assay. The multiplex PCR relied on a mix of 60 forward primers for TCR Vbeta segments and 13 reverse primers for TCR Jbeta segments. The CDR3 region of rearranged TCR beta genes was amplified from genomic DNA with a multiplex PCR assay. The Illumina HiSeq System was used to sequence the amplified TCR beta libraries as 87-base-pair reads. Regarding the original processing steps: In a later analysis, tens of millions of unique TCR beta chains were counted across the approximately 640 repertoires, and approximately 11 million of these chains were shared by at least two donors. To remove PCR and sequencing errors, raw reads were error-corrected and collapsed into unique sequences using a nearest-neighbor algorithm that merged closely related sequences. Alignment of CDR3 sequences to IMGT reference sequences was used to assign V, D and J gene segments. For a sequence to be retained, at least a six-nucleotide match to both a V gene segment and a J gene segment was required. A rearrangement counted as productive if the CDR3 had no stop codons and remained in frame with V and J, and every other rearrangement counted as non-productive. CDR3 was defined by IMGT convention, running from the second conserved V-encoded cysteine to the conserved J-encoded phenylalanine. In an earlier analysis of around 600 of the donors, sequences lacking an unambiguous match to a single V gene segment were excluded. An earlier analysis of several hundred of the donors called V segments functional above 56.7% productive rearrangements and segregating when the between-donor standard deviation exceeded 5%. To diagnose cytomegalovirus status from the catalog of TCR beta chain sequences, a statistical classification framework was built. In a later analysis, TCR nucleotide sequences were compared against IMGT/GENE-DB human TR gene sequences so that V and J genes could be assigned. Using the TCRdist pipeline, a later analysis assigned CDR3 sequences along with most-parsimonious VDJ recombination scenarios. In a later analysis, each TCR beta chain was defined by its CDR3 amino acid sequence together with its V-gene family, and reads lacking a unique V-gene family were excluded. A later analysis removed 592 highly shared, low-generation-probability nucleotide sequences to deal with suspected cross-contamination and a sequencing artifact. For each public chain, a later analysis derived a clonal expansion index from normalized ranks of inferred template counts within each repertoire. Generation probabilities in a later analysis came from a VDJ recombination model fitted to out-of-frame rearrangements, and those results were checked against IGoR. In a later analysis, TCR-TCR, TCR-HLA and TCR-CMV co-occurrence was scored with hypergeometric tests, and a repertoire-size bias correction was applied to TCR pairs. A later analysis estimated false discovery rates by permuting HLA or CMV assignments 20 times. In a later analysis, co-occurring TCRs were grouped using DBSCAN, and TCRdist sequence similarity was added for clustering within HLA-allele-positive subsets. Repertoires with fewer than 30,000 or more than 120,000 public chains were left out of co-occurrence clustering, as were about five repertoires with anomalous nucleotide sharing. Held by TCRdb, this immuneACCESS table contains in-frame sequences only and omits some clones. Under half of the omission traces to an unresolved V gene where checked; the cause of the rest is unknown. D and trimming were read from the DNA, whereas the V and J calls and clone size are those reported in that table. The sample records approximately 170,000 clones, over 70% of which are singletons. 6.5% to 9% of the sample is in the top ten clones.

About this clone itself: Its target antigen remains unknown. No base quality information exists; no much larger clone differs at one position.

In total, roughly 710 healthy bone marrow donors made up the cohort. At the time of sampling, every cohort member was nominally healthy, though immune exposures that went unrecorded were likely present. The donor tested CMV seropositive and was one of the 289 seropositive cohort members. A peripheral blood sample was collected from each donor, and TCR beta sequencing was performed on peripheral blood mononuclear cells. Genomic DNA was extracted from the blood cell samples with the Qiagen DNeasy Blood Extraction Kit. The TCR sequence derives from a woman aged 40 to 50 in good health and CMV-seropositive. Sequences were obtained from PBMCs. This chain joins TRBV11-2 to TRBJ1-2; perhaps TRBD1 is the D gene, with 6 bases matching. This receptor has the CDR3 CASSAGQLYTF. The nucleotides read TGTGCCAGCAGCGCTGGACAGTTATACACCTTC.